These 17 T cell receptor beta chains originate from one sample sequenced in a study of blood T cells in healthy people across ages. For the second PCR, which ran for about 6 to 11 cycles, a sample-barcoded 5' primer and a J-beta primer mix were used. TCRdb reprocessed the 5' RACE reads via MiXCR and lists one record per CDR3 protein. The sample carries hundreds of thousands of distinct CDR3 sequences, around 49% recorded once. Sequences were obtained from blood. The receptor source for this set is a man aged 25-40 years in good health.

The chain recombines TRBV20-1 with TRBJ1-1; 7 bases agree with TRBD1. From germline, CDR1 is DFQATT and CDR2 SNEGSKA (reference sequence). The V segment lost 2 bases and the J segment 1 base; nucleotides outside the gene matches: 1. The CDR3 totals 13 residues. The CDR3 DNA sequence: TGCAGTGCTAGAAGGGGGCAGAACACTGAAGCTTTCTTT. Translated, it gives CSARRGQNTEAFF.

Here the CDR3 reads CASSQGQTNSPLHF. CDR3 sequence (DNA): TGCGCCAGCAGCCAAGGACAGACAAATTCACCCCTCCACTTT. This chain uses TRBV4-1 with TRBJ1-6, with D perhaps TRBD1 (5 bases). The CDR3 runs to 14 residues. Germline V gene data show CDR1 as MGHRA and CDR2 as YSYEKL. V was cut by 1 base and J by 7 bases, with 8 bases left in between.

The chain has TRBV7-9 and TRBJ1-2; 9 nucleotides match TRBD1. With V trimmed by 8 bases and J by 1 base, 5 bases remained unmatched. The CDR3 is made up of 14 amino acids. CDR1 and CDR2 from the germline V gene are SEHNR and FQNEAQ (reference sequence). The CDR3 loop reads CASGPGQGNYGYTF. The CDR3 nucleotides read TGTGCCAGCGGCCCGGGACAGGGTAACTATGGCTACACCTTC.

Remarks on this clonotype: A much more abundant neighbour one base away suggests this may be a read error. The chain links TRBV6-5 to TRBJ2-1, with D hard to call. Germline lookup yields CDR1 MNHEY and CDR2 SVGAGI. V dropped 4 bases and J dropped 10 bases, with 8 bases sitting between them. The CDR3 contains 11 residues. CDR3 protein: CASSCQREQFF. CDR3 in DNA: TGTGCCAGCAGTTGCCAGAGGGAGCAGTTCTTC.

Comments on this clonotype: A read error may be the cause here, since a much bigger clone is one base away. The gene calls are TRBV5-5 and TRBJ2-5; D unresolved. This CDR3 is built from 14 residues. From germline, CDR1 is SGHKS and CDR2 YYEKEE (reference sequence). Trimming pared 5 bases from V and 1 base from J, leaving 12 bases between. CDR3 bases: TGTGCCAGCAGTGTAGCAGGAATCCAAGAGACCCAGTACTTC. The encoded protein is CASSVAGIQETQYF.

A few counts support this clonotype. This chain uses TRBV12-3 or TRBV12-4 with TRBJ2-7; possibly TRBD1 for D (6 bases). V lost 5 bases and J lost 5, with 16 bases in between. The CDR3 consists of 14 residues. CDR3 loop: CASSTWPGVDEQYF. As DNA, the CDR3 is TGTGCCAGCAGTACCTGGCCAGGGGTGGACGAGCAGTACTTC.

Details on this clonotype: Relative to the germline gene, one junction end is altered; a read error may explain this. The chain couples TRBV28 to TRBJ1-5; no clear D gene. The CDR3 extends over 14 amino acids. Germline V gene sequence: CDR1 MDHEN, CDR2 SYDVKM. The CDR3 DNA follows: TGTGCCAGCACTTTATACCGCCGGAATCAGCCCCAGCATTTT. This encodes CASTLYRRNQPQHF.

This clonotype was observed a few times. The J gene is TRBJ2-7, the V gene TRBV3-1; TRBD1 matches 7 bases. Unmatched junction bases numbered 4, after V lost 5 bases and J lost 3 bases. The CDR3 has 13 residues. The germline gives CDR1 LGHDT, CDR2 YNNKEL (reference sequence). DNA for the CDR3: TGTGCCAGCAGCAGGGACAGCTTCTACGAGCAGTACTTC. Translating it yields CASSRDSFYEQYF.

J is TRBJ1-4 and V is TRBV4-1; 10 bases agree with TRBD1. CDR1 and CDR2 (germline): MGHRA, YSYEKL. This CDR3 is built from 17 residues. With V trimmed by 3 bases and J by 4 bases, 8 bases remained unmatched. CDR3 bases: TGCGCCAGCAGCCACCGGGACAGGGGTGGGGGTAATGAAAAACTGTTTTTT. Translating gives CASSHRDRGGGNEKLFF.

This clonotype showed up just a few times. The rearrangement links TRBV6-2 or TRBV6-3 to TRBJ2-3; 11 bases are a match to TRBD2. CDR1 MNHEY and CDR2 SVGEGT come from the germline V gene. The ends lost 7 bases at V and 1 base at J; junction bases unmatched: 10. The CDR3 totals 17 residues. The CDR3 bases are TGTGCCAGCACTCCCATCCCACTAGCGGGAGGCACAGATACGCAGTATTTT. Translated: CASTPIPLAGGTDTQYF.

The rearrangement uses TRBV6-6 and TRBJ2-6, with 8 bases fitting TRBD1. Germline lookup yields CDR1 MNHNY and CDR2 SVGAGI (reference sequence). V was pared by 4 bases and J by 0 bases, with 5 bases of the junction left unmatched. This CDR3 comprises 17 residues. The CDR3 loop is CASSLGQGDSGANVLTF. The CDR3 coding sequence is TGTGCCAGCAGTTTAGGACAGGGAGACTCTGGGGCCAACGTCCTGACTTTC.

The sample holds many counts of this clonotype. V usage is TRBV7-3 and J usage is TRBJ2-1, with 8 positions matching TRBD2. After removal of 5 bases from V and 13 bases from J, the junction contained 10 bases not matched to a gene. The V gene's germline CDR1 is SGHTA and CDR2 FQGTGA. The CDR3 loop spans 13 amino acids. The CDR3 spells CASSEGTRGEQFF. Here the CDR3 DNA reads TGTGCCAGCAGCGAGGGGACTAGAGGGGAACAGTTCTTC.

In its sample, this clonotype was seen a few times. The chain has TRBV24-1 and TRBJ2-5, with 10 bases identical to TRBD1. The last part of the DNA fits TRBJ2-7 better; the J call may be wrong. CDR1 is KGHDR, CDR2 SFDVKD, per germline. The CDR3 extends over 15 amino acids. CDR3 region: CATSGGDRGYYEQYF. CDR3 DNA: TGTGCCACCAGTGGCGGGGACAGGGGTTACTACGAGCAGTACTTC.

CDR3 bases: TGTGCCAGCAGTGACACGCCACAGGGGTTGGATGGCTACACCTTC. This sequence encodes CASSDTPQGLDGYTF. The chain employs TRBV6-4 and TRBJ1-2; 7 bases agree with TRBD1. The germline V gene has CDR1 MRHNA and CDR2 SNTAGT. J gave up 6 bases and V 2 bases, and 9 bases lay outside the gene matches. The CDR3 totals 15 residues.

The CDR3 DNA is TGTGCCAGCAGTACCACAGGGACTCTTAGGAATCAGCCCCAGCATTTT. It yields the protein CASSTTGTLRNQPQHF. The rearrangement links TRBV27 to TRBJ1-5; D perhaps matches TRBD1 (6 bases). Germline V gene lookup returns CDR1 MNHEY and CDR2 SMNVEV (reference sequence). CDR3 length: 16 residues. The V and J ends lost 5 bases and 4 bases respectively, with 18 bases between them.

This clonotype was detected only a few times. The rearrangement uses TRBV2 and TRBJ2-1; 8 bases fit TRBD2. V dropped 6 bases and J dropped 9; count of bases not matched to a gene: 7. CDR1 SNHLY and CDR2 FYNNEI come from the germline V gene. This CDR3 has 13 residues. CDR3 amino acids: CASRMSGGIEQFF. The CDR3 nucleotides read TGTGCCAGCAGAATGAGCGGGGGCATTGAGCAGTTCTTC. The variable domain in full, with the rest retrieved from reference TRBV2 and TRBJ2-1, is EPEVTQTPSHQVTQMGQEVILRCVPISNHLYFYWYRQILGQKVEFLVSFYNNEISEKSEIFDDQFSVERPDGSNFTLKIRSTKLEDSAMYFCASRMSGGIEQFFGPGTRLTVL.

The gene calls are TRBV5-1 and TRBJ2-3; D might be TRBD1 (7 bases). V lost 4 bases to trimming and J lost 2 bases, with 17 bases between them. Looked up from germline, CDR1 is SGHRS and CDR2 is YFSETQ. The CDR3 loop spans 16 amino acids. The CDR3 spells CASSRGEGGSTDTQYF. Here the CDR3 DNA reads TGCGCCAGCAGCCGCGGGGAAGGGGGCTCCACAGATACGCAGTATTTT. The full variable domain, rest sourced from reference TRBV5-1 and TRBJ2-3, is KAGVTQTPRYLIKTRGQQVTLSCSPISGHRSVSWYQQTPGQGLQFLFEYFSETQRNKGNFPGRFSGRQFSNSRSEMNVSTLELGDSALYLCASSRGEGGSTDTQYFGPGTRLTVL.